These T cell receptor beta chains were read from a single sample in a study of blood T cell repertoires in COVID-19. Sequenced by immunoSEQ multiplex PCR; TCRdb stores in-frame clones only, minus some. The table lists about 200,000 clones, about 82% of them singletons. Sequencing input: PBMCs or T cells enriched from blood (not recorded which). These receptors originate from a man in his forties or fifties with acute COVID-19. Each CDR3 is given without its conserved first and last residue. Each record gives: D gene, clone size, V gene, J gene, CDR3 protein. The D gene is left open where the match is weak. Expanded clones get a size class; other rows say once, few or many, or leave the size out.

.	once	TRBV12-3/TRBV12-4	TRBJ2-1	ASKYRMADEQF
TRBD2	.	TRBV27	TRBJ2-2	ASKSASGSPGELF
.	.	TRBV11-2	TRBJ1-3	ASSLRGRNTIY
TRBD2	.	TRBV11-2	TRBJ2-7	ASSPRLAGTYEQY
TRBD1	once	TRBV18	TRBJ1-5	ASSGLGTGKQPQH
TRBD2	.	TRBV24-1	TRBJ2-1	ATRTSGSRGEQF
.	.	TRBV6-4	TRBJ2-3	ASSDGSSDRDTQY
.	few	TRBV7-2	TRBJ1-3	ASSLNSGNTIY
TRBD2	.	TRBV6-5	TRBJ2-1	ASRAGGGGNEQF
.	.	TRBV4-1	TRBJ1-6	ASSPGPGLTSGGSPLH
.	.	TRBV5-4	TRBJ1-2	ASSLWGGVGYT
TRBD1	.	TRBV28	TRBJ1-6	ASSPPDRVGGSPLH
.	few	TRBV9	TRBJ2-7	ASSVAIPTYEQY